This T cell receptor (beta chain) appears in the sequencing data of a study of graft-versus-host responses after intestinal transplantation. General study findings and limits: Investigators detected GvH clones in recipient marrow, with some emerging earlier in ileum or blood.

Per the germline V gene, CDR1 is MDHEN and CDR2 is SYDVKM. With 6 bases clipped from V and 3 bases from J, the junction kept 6 bases outside the gene matches. The CDR3 has 14 amino acids. Around 200,000 CFSE-labeled responder cells were plated with around 200,000 irradiated, violet-dye-labeled stimulator cells. The repertoire was sequenced with immunoSEQ multiplex PCR; TCRdb's copy has only in-frame clones and lacks some. This sample yields more than 12,000 clones, of which about 29% are seen a single time; 3% to 4.5% belongs to the top ten. The sequence was collected from a human patient who received an intestinal transplant. The chain has TRBV28 and TRBJ2-7, with 9 bases aligning to TRBD1. The sequencing used alloreactive CD4+ T cells from a mixed lymphocyte reaction culture, collected before intestinal transplant. Subset given: CFSE-low proliferating T cells sorted from roughly six-day pre-transplant mixed lymphocyte reaction (GvH or HvG direction). The CDR3 coding sequence is TGTGCCAGCAGGGGACAGGGCCTTTACTACGAGCAGTACTTC. It translates to CASRGQGLYYEQYF.